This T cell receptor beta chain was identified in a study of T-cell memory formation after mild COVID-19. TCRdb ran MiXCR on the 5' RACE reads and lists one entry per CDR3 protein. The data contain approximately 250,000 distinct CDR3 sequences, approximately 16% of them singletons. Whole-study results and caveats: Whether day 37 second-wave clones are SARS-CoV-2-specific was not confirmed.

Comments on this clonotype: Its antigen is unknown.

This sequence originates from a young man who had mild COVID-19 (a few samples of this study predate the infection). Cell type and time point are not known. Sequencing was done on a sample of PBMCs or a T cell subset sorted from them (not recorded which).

The CDR3 here is CASSRGDGRFNEKLFF. Here the CDR3 DNA reads TGTGCCAGCAGCCGTGGGGACGGCCGCTTTAATGAAAAACTGTTTTTT. The chain is built from TRBV3-1 and TRBJ1-4; D is possibly TRBD1 (5 bases). Germline CDR1 is LGHDT and CDR2 is YNNKEL (reference sequence). The CDR3 spans 16 residues. Trimming left V 4 bases short and J 4 bases short, with 16 bases between.